The 26 T cell receptor beta chains below come from one sample, sequenced in a study of blood T cells in healthy people across ages. Next came a second PCR, run for about 6 to 11 cycles, which used a sample-barcoded 5' primer along with a J-beta primer mix. TCRdb independently ran MiXCR on the 5' RACE reads; one entry per CDR3 protein. The table has roughly 1,700,000 distinct CDR3 sequences, 28% seen once. Sequences were obtained from blood. These TCRs come from a woman younger than 45 in good health.

This clonotype came up once. The genes are TRBV7-6 and TRBJ2-5; D is perhaps TRBD1 or TRBD2 (6 bases each). CDR1 is SGHVS, CDR2 FNYEAQ, per germline. This CDR3 is 17 amino acids long. V was cut by 7 bases and J by 7 bases, with 28 bases left in between. The DNA for the CDR3 is TGTGCCAGCAACTCGGGTGTTTTCGCAGGGGAGGTAACGACCCAGTACTTC. The encoded protein is CASNSGVFAGEVTTQYF. Based on the CDR3 plus reference TRBV7-6 and TRBJ2-5, the full variable domain is GAGVSQSPRYKVTKRGQDVALRCDPISGHVSLYWYRQALGQGPEFLTYFNYEAQQDKSGLPNDRFSAERPEGSISTLTIQRTEQRDSAMYRCASNSGVFAGEVTTQYFGPGTRLLVL.

This clonotype was counted only a few times. The rearrangement links TRBV20-1 to TRBJ1-2; 8 bases align to TRBD1. V dropped 6 bases and J dropped 8; count of bases not matched to a gene: 5. The CDR3 sequence is 11 residues long. The germline V gene has CDR1 DFQATT and CDR2 SNEGSKA (reference sequence). CDR3 residues: CSARTGWGYTF. Here the CDR3 DNA reads TGCAGTGCAAGGACAGGGTGGGGCTACACCTTC.

This clonotype was recorded at least ten times. The V call is TRBV20-1, the J call TRBJ1-2; 12 positions match TRBD1. This CDR3 is built from 13 residues. V was clipped by 5 bases and J by 8 bases; unmatched bases: 6. Per the germline V gene, CDR1 is DFQATT and CDR2 is SNEGSKA (reference sequence). The CDR3 sequence is CSAPRDRGLGYTF. The CDR3 DNA reads TGCAGTGCTCCCAGGGACAGGGGGCTAGGCTACACCTTC.

Note on this clonotype: The junction differs from germline at one of its ends, possibly a read error. The rearrangement uses TRBV7-3 and TRBJ2-1; D unresolved. The germline V gene has CDR1 SGHTA and CDR2 FQGTGA. The CDR3 totals 12 residues. The CDR3 bases are TGTGCCAACAGCTTAGACCGAAATGAGCAGTTCTTC. It encodes CANSLDRNEQFF.

This clonotype was seen a single time. At one boundary the junction diverges from the germline segment, which might be a read error. J is TRBJ1-2 and V is TRBV5-1, with unresolved D. Germline CDR1 and CDR2: SGHRS and YFSETQ. This CDR3 comprises 14 residues. DNA for the CDR3: TGCGCCAGCAGCCCCGGAAACGGACCCTATAGCTACACCTTC. It specifies CASSPGNGPYSYTF.

This clonotype appeared a few times. The chain employs TRBV4-1 and TRBJ2-1, with 10 bases that match TRBD2. Germline V lookup: CDR1 MGHRA, CDR2 YSYEKL. There are 16 residues in the CDR3. V trimming: 0 bases; J trimming: 7 bases; junction bases outside the gene matches: 6. The CDR3: CASSQETASGGNEQFF. CDR3 DNA sequence: TGCGCCAGCAGCCAAGAAACGGCTAGCGGGGGTAATGAGCAGTTCTTC.

The sample holds a few counts of this clonotype. V and J are TRBV5-1 and TRBJ2-7, with 9 bases lining up with TRBD2. Per the germline V gene, CDR1 is SGHRS and CDR2 is YFSETQ. The CDR3 has 15 amino acids. V lost 2 bases and J lost 3; bases outside the gene matches: 6. CDR3 DNA sequence: TGCGCCAGCAGCTTCGGAGCGGGAGGCCTCTACGAGCAGTACTTC. It specifies CASSFGAGGLYEQYF.

The chain carries TRBV7-9 and TRBJ2-5, with a tentative D call TRBD2 (5 bases). Trimming cost V 1 base and J 0 bases, with 15 bases left between them. The CDR3 consists of 17 residues. Germline values: CDR1 SEHNR, CDR2 FQNEAQ (reference sequence). CDR3 loop: CASSLVRVDVYQETQYF. The CDR3 DNA reads TGTGCCAGCAGCTTAGTGCGGGTAGACGTGTACCAAGAGACCCAGTACTTC.

This chain uses TRBV14 with TRBJ1-5, with D maybe TRBD1 (5 bases). Germline V gene lookup returns CDR1 SGHDN and CDR2 FVKESK. The CDR3 totals 13 residues. Trimming cost V 6 bases and J 7 bases, with 13 bases left between them. DNA for the CDR3: TGTGCCAGCAGTCGGGGGATGGGACAGCCCCAGCATTTT. It codes for CASSRGMGQPQHF.

For this clonotype: One junction end does not reproduce the germline sequence, and a read error may be involved. J is TRBJ1-1 and V is TRBV5-1, with 8 bases aligning to TRBD1. This CDR3 region has 17 residues. Germline lookup yields CDR1 SGHRS and CDR2 YFSETQ. The CDR3 nucleotides read TGCTCCAGCAGGCCTCTATACAGGGGGAGGAGGAACACTGAAGCTTTCTTT. Encoded protein: CSSRPLYRGRRNTEAFF.

The chain employs TRBV5-1 and TRBJ2-5; D is possibly TRBD2 (5 bases). V dropped 3 bases and J dropped 3 bases, with 12 bases sitting between them. This CDR3 is 14 amino acids long. Germline CDR1 is SGHRS and CDR2 is YFSETQ. CDR3 sequence reads: CASSSWGEEETQYF. CDR3 sequence (DNA): TGCGCCAGCAGCTCCTGGGGAGAGGAAGAGACCCAGTACTTC.

V usage is TRBV6-2 or TRBV6-3 and J usage is TRBJ2-7; a weak D match, TRBD1 (5 bases). The CDR3 contains 14 residues. V lost 7 bases and J 6 bases, leaving 19 bases between the germline ends. The germline gives CDR1 MNHEY, CDR2 SVGEGT. CDR3 sequence reads: CASNKISRVPEQYF. CDR3 DNA: TGTGCCAGCAACAAAATATCCAGGGTCCCCGAGCAGTACTTC.

The chain couples TRBV7-9 to TRBJ2-5, with D tentatively TRBD1 or TRBD2 (5 bases each). The J call is uncertain, as TRBJ2-7 better fits the DNA end. Per the germline V gene, CDR1 is SEHNR and CDR2 is FQNEAQ (reference sequence). The CDR3 consists of 14 residues. The CDR3 nucleotides are TGTGCCAGCAGCCTAGGGACCCTAATGGACGAGCAGTACTTC. Amino acid sequence: CASSLGTLMDEQYF.

The sample holds a few counts of this clonotype. The CDR3 DNA is TGTGCCAGCAGCTTAGCTCCGGGGGGACTAGCGGGGTCCTACGAGCAGTACTTC. It specifies CASSLAPGGLAGSYEQYF. The chain links TRBV7-2 to TRBJ2-7, with TRBD2 matching 13 bases. The germline CDR1 and CDR2 sequences are SGHTA and FQGNSA. This CDR3 spans 18 amino acids. The J segment lost 1 base and the V segment lost 0 bases, leaving 6 bases of the junction unmatched.

At least ten counts were recorded for this clonotype. The V and J genes are TRBV6-6 and TRBJ1-5; 9 bases line up with TRBD1. In germline, CDR1 is MNHNY, CDR2 SVGAGI (reference sequence). Trimming took 8 bases from V and 0 from J; bases not matched to a gene: 2. The CDR3 contains 14 residues. The CDR3 sequence: CASGTGSSNQPQHF. As DNA, the CDR3 is TGTGCCAGCGGGACAGGGAGTAGCAATCAGCCCCAGCATTTT.

This clonotype was recorded many times. This chain uses TRBV4-2 with TRBJ2-5, with D hard to call. Trimming cost V 0 bases and J 1 base, with 6 bases left between them. Germline CDR1 LGHNA, CDR2 YNFKEQ. This CDR3 contains 14 residues. CDR3 in amino acids: CASSQEGSQETQYF. The DNA of the CDR3 is TGTGCCAGCAGCCAAGAGGGGTCCCAAGAGACCCAGTACTTC.

The V gene is TRBV5-1, the J gene TRBJ2-1; D unresolved. Deletions cut 1 base from V and 13 bases from J, with 18 bases between. Germline V CDR1 and CDR2: SGHRS, YFSETQ. The CDR3 runs to 14 residues. In DNA, the CDR3 is TGCGCCAGCAGCTTGCAAAACCGCTCGGGCATTCAGTTCTTC. Protein: CASSLQNRSGIQFF.

This clonotype was picked up many times. CDR3 sequence (DNA): TGCGCCAGCAGCCACGAAGGGCGGACTGGGGCCAACGTCCTGACTTTC. This sequence encodes CASSHEGRTGANVLTF. The V call is TRBV5-1, the J call TRBJ2-6; no clear D gene. V dropped 4 bases and J dropped 2 bases, with 13 bases sitting between them. CDR3 length: 16 residues. Per germline, CDR1 SGHRS and CDR2 YFSETQ.

This rearrangement joins TRBV6-2 or TRBV6-3 to TRBJ2-2; D is perhaps TRBD1 (5 bases). The CDR3 is 17 residues long. Trimming left V 3 bases short and J 7 bases short, with 21 bases between. Germline V gene lookup returns CDR1 MNHEY and CDR2 SVGEGT. In nucleotides, the CDR3 is TGTGCCAGCAGTTATCCAATGCGACAGTTTCATAACGGGGAGCTGTTTTTT. This sequence encodes CASSYPMRQFHNGELFF.

The table lists this clonotype with a few counts. The chain combines TRBV12-3 or TRBV12-4 with TRBJ1-1; a possible D gene is TRBD1 (5 bases). The CDR3 is 16 amino acids. V shed 6 bases and J shed 2 bases, with 19 bases lying between them. CDR3 sequence (DNA): TGTGCCAGCAGGCCGGGACCTGGGGGGAGTAACACTGAAGCTTTCTTT. Translation: CASRPGPGGSNTEAFF.

In the case of this clonotype: At one end the junction does not follow the germline gene, possibly because of a read error. This chain connects TRBV15 to TRBJ2-4, with D perhaps TRBD1 or TRBD2 (5 bases each). The J call may be incorrect, as the DNA end agrees better with TRBJ2-7. In germline, CDR1 is LNHNV, CDR2 YYDKDF (reference sequence). CDR3 size: 15 residues. CDR3 amino acids: CTTSWGTRGPYEQYF. CDR3 sequence (DNA): TGTACCACCAGCTGGGGGACCCGGGGACCTTACGAGCAGTACTTC.

The genes are TRBV20-1 and TRBJ2-7, with D possibly matching TRBD1 (5 bases). The CDR3 totals 12 residues. Germline V lookup: CDR1 DFQATT, CDR2 SNEGSKA (reference sequence). Trimming pared 3 bases from V and 7 bases from J, leaving 13 bases between. The CDR3 nucleotides are TGCAGTGCTAGCGGACAAAGGGCTGAGCAGTACTTC. It yields the protein CSASGQRAEQYF.

The chain uses TRBV4-1 and TRBJ2-5, with 7 bases that match TRBD2. Germline V gene lookup returns CDR1 MGHRA and CDR2 YSYEKL. The CDR3 spans 14 residues. V lost 6 bases to trimming and J lost 0 bases; unmatched junction nucleotides: 4. CDR3 DNA: TGCGCCAGCAGTTCTAGCGGCCACCAAGAGACCCAGTACTTC. Amino acid sequence: CASSSSGHQETQYF.

There are a few counts of this clonotype. The chain joins TRBV5-5 to TRBJ1-2, with D uncertain. Trimming cost V 2 bases and J 3 bases, with 14 bases left between them. CDR3 length: 15 amino acids. CDR1 and CDR2 (germline): SGHKS, YYEKEE (reference sequence). The CDR3 protein is CASSFLAEGDYGYTF. The CDR3 region has the DNA TGTGCCAGCAGCTTCTTAGCGGAGGGTGACTATGGCTACACCTTC. The whole variable domain, remainder taken from reference TRBV5-5 and TRBJ1-2, is DAGVTQSPTHLIKTRGQQVTLRCSPISGHKSVSWYQQVLGQGPQFIFQYYEKEERGRGNFPDRFSARQFPNYSSELNVNALLLGDSALYLCASSFLAEGDYGYTFGSGTRLTVV.

The J gene is TRBJ2-3, the V gene TRBV12-3 or TRBV12-4; no clear D gene. This CDR3 is built from 14 residues. V was trimmed by 3 bases and J by 5 bases, leaving 12 bases between them. The CDR3 DNA reads TGTGCCAGCAGTTTGGGGTTTAAGGAAGATACGCAGTATTTT. Amino acids: CASSLGFKEDTQYF.

This clonotype showed up many times. The chain joins TRBV20-1 to TRBJ2-5, with D possibly matching TRBD2 (6 bases). Germline values: CDR1 DFQATT, CDR2 SNEGSKA (reference sequence). This CDR3 region has 13 residues. V was pared by 6 bases and J by 2 bases, with 13 bases between. The CDR3 loop reads CSAMPSDQETQYF. The CDR3 DNA reads TGCAGTGCGATGCCTAGCGATCAAGAGACCCAGTACTTC.